This TCR beta chain was identified in a study of T cell responses to AZD1222 COVID-19 vaccine. Method: immunoSEQ multiplex PCR; TCRdb's copy keeps in-frame clones and lacks some. This sample carries about 180,000 clones, about 92% of them seen once, and the ten largest clones take approximately 2.5%. Trimming cost V 1 base and J 6 bases, with 12 bases left between them. In germline, CDR1 is MGHDK, CDR2 SYGVNS. This CDR3 is 15 amino acids long. J is TRBJ1-4 and V is TRBV25-1; the D gene is possibly TRBD1 (6 bases). This TCR derives from an adult in good health. The sequences come from peripheral blood, collected on day 0 of AZD1222 vaccination. The CDR3 coding sequence is TGTGCCAGCAGTGAATTTGGGGGCGGGGATGAAAAACTGTTTTTT. Its translation is CASSEFGGGDEKLFF.